These T cell receptor beta chains were read from a single sample in a study of blood T cell repertoires in COVID-19. TCRdb's table, derived via immunoSEQ multiplex PCR, lists solely in-frame clones and lacks some. The data contain about 99,000 clones, 80% to 90% of them seen just once; the ten biggest clones take up about 4.8%. Sequenced sample: peripheral blood. These receptors were obtained from a man in his 60s with acute or convalescent COVID-19. CDR3s include the opening cysteine and the closing phenylalanine or tryptophan. A D gene is named only where the DNA matches it firmly. Some rows have no size entry. The others give once, few or many, or a class for an expanded clone.

j_call | v_call | d_call | clone_size | cdr3_nt | cdr3_aa
TRBJ2-3 | TRBV5-4 | TRBD2 | - | TGTGCCAGCAGCTTTGGACTAGCGGGGCATACTAATACGCAGTATTTT | CASSFGLAGHTNTQYF
TRBJ1-2 | TRBV9 | TRBD1 | - | TGTGCCAGCAGCGCACCGTCCCGGACAGGGGGGACCTTATATAACTATGGCTACACCTTC | CASSAPSRTGGTLYNYGYTF
TRBJ2-3 | TRBV19 | TRBD1 | once | TGTGCCAGTAAGGACAGGGGGCTGACAGATACGCAGTATTTT | CASKDRGLTDTQYF
TRBJ1-2 | TRBV27 | - | - | TGTGCCAGCAGTTTATCGGGCAGTCTTAACTATGGCTACACCTTC | CASSLSGSLNYGYTF
TRBJ2-3 | TRBV21-1 | - | - | TGTGCCAGCAGCAAAGTATGGCGGGGGGCCAGCACAGATACGCAGTATTTT | CASSKVWRGASTDTQYF
TRBJ2-7 | TRBV5-1 | TRBD2 | - | TGCGCCAGCAGCCGGAGGGTCGGGGAGGGGGAGCAGTACTTC | CASSRRVGEGEQYF
TRBJ1-1 | TRBV18 | - | - | TGTGCCAGCTCACCACCGAGGGCCGCTGAAGCTTTCTTT | CASSPPRAAEAFF
TRBJ1-2 | TRBV5-6 | - | once | TGTGCCAGCAGCTTGGCGGGGAGGGCTAACTATGGCTACACCTTC | CASSLAGRANYGYTF
TRBJ1-3 | TRBV7-8 | - | once | TGTGCCAGCAGCTTAGAGAGAGGAGGAAACACCATATATTTT | CASSLERGGNTIYF
TRBJ2-3 | TRBV5-1 | TRBD2 | - | TGCGCCAGCAGCCACCTAGCGGGGTGGGGTCAGGGCACAGATACACAGTATTTT | CASSHLAGWGQGTDTQYF
TRBJ2-1 | TRBV28 | TRBD2 | - | TGTGCCAGCAGTACCCCTAGCGGGAGGGCCGACAATGAGCAGTTCTTC | CASSTPSGRADNEQFF
TRBJ1-2 | TRBV9 | TRBD1 | - | TGTGCCAGCAGCGTTTCAGGGACAGGGGATGGCTACACCTTC | CASSVSGTGDGYTF
TRBJ1-6 | TRBV19 | - | - | TGTGCCAGTAGTATGAGCGGGGGGCGAGGTTCACCCCTCCACTTT | CASSMSGGRGSPLHF
TRBJ1-1 | TRBV28 | - | - | TGTGCCAGCGGGGACACTCCTGGAGGGAACACTGAAGCTTTCTTT | CASGDTPGGNTEAFF
TRBJ1-6 | TRBV7-9 | TRBD1 | - | TGTGCCAGCAGCCAAAGTAAGGCAGGGGGCATAGATTCACCCCTCCACTTT | CASSQSKAGGIDSPLHF
TRBJ2-5 | TRBV9 | - | once | TGTGCCAGCAGCGTAGAGACAGGAAGAGGGGAGACCCAGTACTTC | CASSVETGRGETQYF